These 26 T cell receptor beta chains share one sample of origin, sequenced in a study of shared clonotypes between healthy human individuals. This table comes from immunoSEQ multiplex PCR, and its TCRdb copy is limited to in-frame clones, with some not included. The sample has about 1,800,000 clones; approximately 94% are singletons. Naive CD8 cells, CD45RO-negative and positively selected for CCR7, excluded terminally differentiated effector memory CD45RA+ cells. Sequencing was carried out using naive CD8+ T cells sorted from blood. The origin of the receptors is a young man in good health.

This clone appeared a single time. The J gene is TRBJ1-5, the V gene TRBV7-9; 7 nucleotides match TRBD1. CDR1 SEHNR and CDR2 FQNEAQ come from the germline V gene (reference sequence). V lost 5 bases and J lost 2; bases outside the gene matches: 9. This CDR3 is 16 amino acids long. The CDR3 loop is CASSQGERGGNQPQHF. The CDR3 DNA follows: TGTGCCAGCAGCCAGGGGGAACGGGGCGGCAATCAGCCCCAGCATTTT. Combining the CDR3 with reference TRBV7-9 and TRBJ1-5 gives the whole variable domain DTGVSQNPRHKITKRGQNVTFRCDPISEHNRLYWYRQTLGQGPEFLTYFQNEAQLEKSRLLSDRFSAERPKGSFSTLEIQRTEQGDSAMYLCASSQGERGGNQPQHFGDGTRLSIL.

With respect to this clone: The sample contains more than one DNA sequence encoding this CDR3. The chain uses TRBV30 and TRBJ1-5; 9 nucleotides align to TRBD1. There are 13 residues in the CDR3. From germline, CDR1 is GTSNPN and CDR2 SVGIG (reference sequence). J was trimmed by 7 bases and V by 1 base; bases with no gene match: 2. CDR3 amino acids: CAWSGDREQPQHF. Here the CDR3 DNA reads TGTGCCTGGAGTGGGGACAGGGAACAGCCCCAGCATTTT. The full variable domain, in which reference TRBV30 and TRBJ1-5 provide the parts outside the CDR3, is SQTIHQWPATLVQPVGSPLSLECTVEGTSNPNLYWYRQAAGRGLQLLFYSVGIGQISSEVPQNLSASRPQDRQFILSSKKLLLSDSGFYLCAWSGDREQPQHFGDGTRLSIL.

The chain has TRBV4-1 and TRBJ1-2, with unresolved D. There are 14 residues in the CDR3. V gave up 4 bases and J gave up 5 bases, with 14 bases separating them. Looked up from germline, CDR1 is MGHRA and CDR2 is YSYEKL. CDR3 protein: CASSLAGTSYGYTF. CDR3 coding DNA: TGCGCCAGCAGCCTCGCCGGAACGTCTTATGGCTACACCTTC.

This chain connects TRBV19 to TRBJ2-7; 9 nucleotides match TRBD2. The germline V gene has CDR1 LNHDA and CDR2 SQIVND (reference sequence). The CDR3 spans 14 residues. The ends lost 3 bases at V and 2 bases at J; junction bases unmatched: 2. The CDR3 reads CASSMLAGTYEQYF. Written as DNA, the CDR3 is TGTGCCAGTAGTATGCTAGCGGGGACCTACGAGCAGTACTTC.

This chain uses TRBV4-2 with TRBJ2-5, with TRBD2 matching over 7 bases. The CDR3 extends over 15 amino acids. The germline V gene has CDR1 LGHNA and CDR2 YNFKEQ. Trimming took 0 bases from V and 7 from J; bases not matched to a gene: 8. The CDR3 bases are TGTGCCAGCAGCCAAGATCCGGGACTAACCGGGACCCAGTACTTC. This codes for CASSQDPGLTGTQYF.

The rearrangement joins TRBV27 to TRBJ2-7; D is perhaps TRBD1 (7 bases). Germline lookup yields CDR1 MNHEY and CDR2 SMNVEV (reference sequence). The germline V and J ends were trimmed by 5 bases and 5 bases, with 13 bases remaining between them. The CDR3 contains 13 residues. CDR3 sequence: CASSGSGGHEQYF. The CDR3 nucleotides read TGTGCCAGCAGTGGGTCAGGGGGGCACGAGCAGTACTTC.

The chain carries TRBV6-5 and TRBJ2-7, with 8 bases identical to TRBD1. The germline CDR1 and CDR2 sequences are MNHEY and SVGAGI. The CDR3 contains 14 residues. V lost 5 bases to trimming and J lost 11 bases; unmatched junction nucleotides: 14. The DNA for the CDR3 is TGTGCCAGCAGTCACATATTGGACAGGGAAGTAGAGTACTTC. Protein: CASSHILDREVEYF.

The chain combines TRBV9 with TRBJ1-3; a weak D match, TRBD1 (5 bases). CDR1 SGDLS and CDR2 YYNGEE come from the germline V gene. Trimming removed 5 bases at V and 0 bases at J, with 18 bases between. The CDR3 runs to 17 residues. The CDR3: CASSFGEGWISGNTIYF. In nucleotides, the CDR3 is TGTGCCAGCAGTTTCGGGGAGGGGTGGATCTCTGGAAACACCATATATTTT.

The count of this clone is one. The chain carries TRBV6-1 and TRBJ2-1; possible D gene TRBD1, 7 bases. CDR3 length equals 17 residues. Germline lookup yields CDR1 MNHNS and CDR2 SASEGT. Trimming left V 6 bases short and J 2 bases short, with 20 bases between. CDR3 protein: CASSELQGTVAYNEQFF. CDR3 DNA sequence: TGTGCCAGCAGCGAACTACAGGGGACTGTTGCCTACAATGAGCAGTTCTTC.

The CDR3 here is CAWSPGQITGELFF. The CDR3 nucleotides are TGTGCCTGGAGCCCGGGACAGATCACCGGGGAGCTGTTTTTT. The chain joins TRBV30 to TRBJ2-2; TRBD1 matches 7 bases. From germline, CDR1 is GTSNPN and CDR2 SVGIG (reference sequence). This CDR3 comprises 14 residues. Germline trimming cut 3 bases from V and 4 bases from J; bases unmatched to any gene: 5.

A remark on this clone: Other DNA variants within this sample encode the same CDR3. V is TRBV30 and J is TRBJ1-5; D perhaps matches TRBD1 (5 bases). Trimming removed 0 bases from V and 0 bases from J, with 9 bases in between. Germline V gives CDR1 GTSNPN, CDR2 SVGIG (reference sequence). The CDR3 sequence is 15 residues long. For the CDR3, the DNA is TGTGCCTGGAGTGTAGGGACGGCTAGCAATCAGCCCCAGCATTTT. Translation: CAWSVGTASNQPQHF.

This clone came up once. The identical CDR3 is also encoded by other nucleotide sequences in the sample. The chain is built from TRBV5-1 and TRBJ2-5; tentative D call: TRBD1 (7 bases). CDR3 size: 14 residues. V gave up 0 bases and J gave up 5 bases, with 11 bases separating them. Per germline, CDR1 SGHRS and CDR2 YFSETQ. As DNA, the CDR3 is TGCGCCAGCAGCTTGGATCCAGGGGGGGAGACCCAGTACTTC. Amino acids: CASSLDPGGETQYF.

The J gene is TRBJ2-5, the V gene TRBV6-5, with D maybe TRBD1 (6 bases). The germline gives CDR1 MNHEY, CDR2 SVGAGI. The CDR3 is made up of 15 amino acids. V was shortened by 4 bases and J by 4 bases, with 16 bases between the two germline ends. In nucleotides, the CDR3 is TGTGCCAGCAGTTCCCCCAGGGCAGGGGTAGAGACCCAGTACTTC. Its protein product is CASSSPRAGVETQYF.

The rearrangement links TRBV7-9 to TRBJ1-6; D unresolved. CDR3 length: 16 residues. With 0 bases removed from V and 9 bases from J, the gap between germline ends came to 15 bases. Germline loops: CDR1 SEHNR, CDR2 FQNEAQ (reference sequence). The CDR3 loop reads CASSLASGWTSSPLHF. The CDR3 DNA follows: TGTGCCAGCAGCTTAGCGTCGGGCTGGACTAGTTCACCCCTCCACTTT.

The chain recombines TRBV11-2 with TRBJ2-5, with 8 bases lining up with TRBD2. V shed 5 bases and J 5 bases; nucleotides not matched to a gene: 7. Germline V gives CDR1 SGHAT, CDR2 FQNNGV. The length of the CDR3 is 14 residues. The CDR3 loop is CASSVTGGQETQYF. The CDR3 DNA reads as TGTGCCAGCAGCGTTACGGGGGGGCAGGAGACCCAGTACTTC.

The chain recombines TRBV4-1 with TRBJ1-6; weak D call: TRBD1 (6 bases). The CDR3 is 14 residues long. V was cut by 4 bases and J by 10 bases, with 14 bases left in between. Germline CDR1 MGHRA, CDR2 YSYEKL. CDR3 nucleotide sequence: TGCGCCAGCAGCCCTCGGACAGAGCCGTCACCCCTCCACTTT. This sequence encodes CASSPRTEPSPLHF.

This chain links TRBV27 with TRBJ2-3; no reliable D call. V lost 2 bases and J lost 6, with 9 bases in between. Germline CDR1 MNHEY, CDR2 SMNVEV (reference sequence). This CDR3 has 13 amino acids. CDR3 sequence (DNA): TGTGCCAGCAGTTTAGACCCGGAGGATACGCAGTATTTT. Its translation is CASSLDPEDTQYF.

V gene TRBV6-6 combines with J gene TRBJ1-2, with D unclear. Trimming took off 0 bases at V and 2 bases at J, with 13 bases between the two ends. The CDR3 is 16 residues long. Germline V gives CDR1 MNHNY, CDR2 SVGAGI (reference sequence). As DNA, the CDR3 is TGTGCCAGCAGTTACTCGAAATACCTAGGGAACTATGGCTACACCTTC. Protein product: CASSYSKYLGNYGYTF.

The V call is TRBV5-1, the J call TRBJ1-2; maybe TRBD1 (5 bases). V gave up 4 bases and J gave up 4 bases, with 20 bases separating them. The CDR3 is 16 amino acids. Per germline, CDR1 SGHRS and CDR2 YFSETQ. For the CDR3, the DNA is TGCGCCAGCAGCGACCTGGGTTCCGGGGGGTCCTATGGCTACACCTTC. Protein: CASSDLGSGGSYGYTF.

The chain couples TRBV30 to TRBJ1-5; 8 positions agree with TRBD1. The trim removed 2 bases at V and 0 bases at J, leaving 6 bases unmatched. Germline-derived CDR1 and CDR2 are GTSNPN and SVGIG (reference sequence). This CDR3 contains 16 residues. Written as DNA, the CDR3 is TGTGCCTGGAGTCGACTACAGGGGGATAGCAATCAGCCCCAGCATTTT. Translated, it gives CAWSRLQGDSNQPQHF.

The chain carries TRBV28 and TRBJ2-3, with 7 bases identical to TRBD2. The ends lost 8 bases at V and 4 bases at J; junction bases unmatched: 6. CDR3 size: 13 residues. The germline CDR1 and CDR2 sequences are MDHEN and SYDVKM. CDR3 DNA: TGTGCCAGCTCGGGACTAAGGGCAGATACGCAGTATTTT. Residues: CASSGLRADTQYF. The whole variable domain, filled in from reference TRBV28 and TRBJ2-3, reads DVKVTQSSRYLVKRTGEKVFLECVQDMDHENMFWYRQDPGLGLRLIYFSYDVKMKEKGDIPEGYSVSREKKERFSLILESASTNQTSMYLCASSGLRADTQYFGPGTRLTVL.

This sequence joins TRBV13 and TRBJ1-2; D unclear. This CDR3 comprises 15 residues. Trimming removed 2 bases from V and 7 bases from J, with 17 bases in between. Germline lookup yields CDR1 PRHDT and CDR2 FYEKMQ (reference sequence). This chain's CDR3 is CASSLSVGAEGGYTF. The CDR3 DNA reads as TGTGCCAGCAGCTTATCAGTGGGCGCGGAAGGTGGCTACACCTTC.

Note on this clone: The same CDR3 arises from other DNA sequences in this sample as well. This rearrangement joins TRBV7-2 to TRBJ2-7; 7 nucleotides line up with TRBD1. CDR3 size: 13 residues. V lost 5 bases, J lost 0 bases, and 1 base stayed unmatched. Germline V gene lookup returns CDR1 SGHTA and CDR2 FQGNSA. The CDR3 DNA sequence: TGTGCCAGCAGCCGGGACAGCTCCTACGAGCAGTACTTC. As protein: CASSRDSSYEQYF.

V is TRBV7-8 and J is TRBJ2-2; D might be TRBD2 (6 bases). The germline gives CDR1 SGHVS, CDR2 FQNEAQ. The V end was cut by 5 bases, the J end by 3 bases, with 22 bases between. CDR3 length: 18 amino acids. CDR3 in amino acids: CASSNIVIGGTDTGELFF. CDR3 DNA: TGTGCCAGCAGCAACATAGTGATCGGCGGGACGGACACCGGGGAGCTGTTTTTT.

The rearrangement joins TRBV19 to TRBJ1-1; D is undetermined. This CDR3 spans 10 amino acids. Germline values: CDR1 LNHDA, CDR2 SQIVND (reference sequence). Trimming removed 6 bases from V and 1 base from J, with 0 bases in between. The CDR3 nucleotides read TGTGCCAGTAGGAACACTGAAGCTTTCTTT. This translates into CASRNTEAFF.

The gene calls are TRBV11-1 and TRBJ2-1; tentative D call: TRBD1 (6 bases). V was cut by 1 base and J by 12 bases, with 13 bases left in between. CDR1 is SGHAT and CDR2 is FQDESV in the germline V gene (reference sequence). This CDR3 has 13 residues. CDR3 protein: CASSLVEGVRQFF. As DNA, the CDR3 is TGTGCCAGCAGCTTAGTAGAGGGGGTTCGGCAGTTCTTC. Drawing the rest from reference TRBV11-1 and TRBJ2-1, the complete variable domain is EAEVAQSPRYKITEKSQAVAFWCDPISGHATLYWYRQILGQGPELLVQFQDESVVDDSQLPKDRFSAERLKGVDSTLKIQPAELGDSAMYLCASSLVEGVRQFFGPGTRLTVL.